The following is a TCR beta chain sequence with its context. TCRdb keeps only in-frame clones here, not all; method: immunoSEQ multiplex PCR. Seen here are about 81,000 clones, 85% to 95% observed once, and the top ten hold approximately 4.8%. This record comes from a study of control samples from healthy donors and cancer patients. The V segment lost 2 bases and the J segment 12 bases; nucleotides outside the gene matches: 9. Germline V gene data show CDR1 as LGHDT and CDR2 as YNNKEL (reference sequence). This CDR3 spans 13 amino acids. The sequence was collected from a woman between 18 and 29 years old in good health. The sample was blood. The rearrangement uses TRBV3-1 (or the pseudogene TRBV3-2) and TRBJ1-2; 7 bases are shared with TRBD1. In DNA, the CDR3 is TGTGCCAGCAGCCAAAGTCGACAGGGTTTACACACCTTC. Protein sequence: CASSQSRQGLHTF.